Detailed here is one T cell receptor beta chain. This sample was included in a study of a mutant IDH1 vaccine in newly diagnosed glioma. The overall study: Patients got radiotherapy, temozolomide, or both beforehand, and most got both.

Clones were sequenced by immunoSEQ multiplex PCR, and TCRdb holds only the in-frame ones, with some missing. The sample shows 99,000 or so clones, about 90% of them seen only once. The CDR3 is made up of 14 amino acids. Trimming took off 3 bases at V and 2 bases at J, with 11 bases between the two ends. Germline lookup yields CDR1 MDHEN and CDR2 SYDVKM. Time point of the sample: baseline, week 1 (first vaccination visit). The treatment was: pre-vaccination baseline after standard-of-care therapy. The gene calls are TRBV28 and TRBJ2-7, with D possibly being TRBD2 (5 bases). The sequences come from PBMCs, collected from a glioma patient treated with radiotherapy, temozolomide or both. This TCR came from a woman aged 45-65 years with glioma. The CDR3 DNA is TGTGCCAGCAGTTTCGTTGCGGAGGCCTACGAGCAGTACTTC. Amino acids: CASSFVAEAYEQYF.